The 16 T cell receptor beta chains presented below share a single source sample, sequenced in a study of T cells after yellow fever vaccination. TCRdb reanalysed the 5' RACE reads using MiXCR and keeps one entry per CDR3 protein. In the table there are 350,000 to 450,000 distinct CDR3 sequences, 18% of which are singletons. Sequenced material: PBMCs, taken before the yellow fever booster vaccination. These receptors were collected from a man aged 18 to 30 who received the YFV17D yellow fever vaccine.

The rearrangement uses TRBV20-1 and TRBJ1-5; a weak D match, TRBD1 (5 bases). V was cut by 5 bases and J by 5 bases, with 13 bases left in between. Germline V gene lookup returns CDR1 DFQATT and CDR2 SNEGSKA (reference sequence). The CDR3 consists of 13 residues. The CDR3 sequence is CSASVGRDQPQHF. As DNA, the CDR3 is TGCAGTGCTTCGGTGGGGCGGGATCAGCCCCAGCATTTT.

This clonotype occurred a few times. This chain connects TRBV6-6 to TRBJ2-3; D is possibly TRBD2 (6 bases). Deletions cut 6 bases from V and 0 bases from J, with 13 bases between. CDR3 length: 15 amino acids. Germline V CDR1 and CDR2: MNHNY, SVGAGI (reference sequence). CDR3 in amino acids: CASRGIAESTDTQYF. The CDR3 coding sequence is TGTGCCAGCAGGGGAATAGCGGAGAGCACAGATACGCAGTATTTT.

The rearrangement joins TRBV29-1 to TRBJ1-1; TRBD1 might be the D (6 bases). The CDR3 is made up of 13 amino acids. V was shortened by 7 bases and J by 0 bases, with 12 bases between the two germline ends. CDR1 is SQVTM, CDR2 ANQGSEA, per germline. CDR3: CSARRTVNTEAFF. CDR3 bases: TGCAGCGCCCGTCGGACAGTGAACACTGAAGCTTTCTTT.

This clonotype has a handful of counts. The CDR3 spells CATSRDREETQYF. The CDR3 DNA reads TGTGCCACCAGCAGAGACAGGGAAGAGACCCAGTACTTC. This chain joins TRBV15 and TRBJ2-5; D is possibly TRBD1 (5 bases). This CDR3 is built from 13 residues. V was cut by 0 bases and J by 3 bases, with 5 bases left in between. From germline, CDR1 is LNHNV and CDR2 YYDKDF (reference sequence).

This clonotype occurred a few times. The gene calls are TRBV6-5 and TRBJ2-2; 12 bases map to TRBD2. After removal of 7 bases from V and 5 bases from J, the junction contained 5 bases not matched to a gene. The CDR3 has 15 residues. From germline, CDR1 is MNHEY and CDR2 SVGAGI. CDR3 protein: CASTGLAGLTGELFF. In DNA form, the CDR3 reads TGTGCCAGCACTGGACTAGCGGGGTTGACCGGGGAGCTGTTTTTT.

This clonotype was observed a few times. The chain carries TRBV6-2 or TRBV6-3 and TRBJ1-2, with D uncertain. CDR3 length: 11 amino acids. Germline V CDR1 and CDR2: MNHEY, SVGEGT. V lost 0 bases and J 8 bases, leaving 4 bases between the germline ends. The CDR3 here is CASSYSTGYTF. The CDR3 DNA follows: TGTGCCAGCAGTTACTCGACCGGCTACACCTTC.

This clonotype has ten or more counts. The chain employs TRBV5-5 and TRBJ1-6, with D possibly TRBD1 on 5 matching bases. Trimming took 1 base from V and 4 from J, leaving 6 bases between them. Germline V gives CDR1 SGHKS, CDR2 YYEKEE (reference sequence). The CDR3 extends over 14 amino acids. CDR3 nucleotides: TGTGCCAGCAGCTTGCAGGGTTATAATTCACCCCTCCACTTT. Its translation: CASSLQGYNSPLHF. Based on the CDR3 plus reference TRBV5-5 and TRBJ1-6, the full variable domain is DAGVTQSPTHLIKTRGQQVTLRCSPISGHKSVSWYQQVLGQGPQFIFQYYEKEERGRGNFPDRFSARQFPNYSSELNVNALLLGDSALYLCASSLQGYNSPLHFGNGTRLTVT.

As DNA, the CDR3 is TGTGCCAGCAGCTTAGGAGGATTCGGGGGCTACACCTTC. Protein: CASSLGGFGGYTF. The chain carries TRBV11-2 and TRBJ1-2; D is unclear. The germline V and J ends were trimmed by 1 base and 8 bases, with 11 bases remaining between them. This CDR3 has 13 residues. Germline V gives CDR1 SGHAT, CDR2 FQNNGV.

In this sample, this clonotype turned up a few times. The chain has TRBV9 and TRBJ2-2, with 9 bases that match TRBD1. The CDR3 totals 17 residues. The V gene's germline CDR1 is SGDLS and CDR2 YYNGEE. J lost 8 bases, V lost 4 bases, and 15 bases had no gene match. CDR3 sequence: CASSLGWGQGYSGELFF. DNA of the CDR3: TGTGCCAGCAGCCTCGGGTGGGGACAGGGATACTCGGGGGAGCTGTTTTTT.

V and J are TRBV27 and TRBJ2-6; TRBD1 might be the D (5 bases). Germline values: CDR1 MNHEY, CDR2 SMNVEV (reference sequence). Trimming removed 3 bases from V and 0 bases from J, with 12 bases in between. There are 17 residues in the CDR3. The CDR3 DNA reads as TGTGCCAGCAGTTTTTGGGGCCGTAGCTCTGGGGCCAACGTCCTGACTTTC. It translates to CASSFWGRSSGANVLTF. Combining the CDR3 with reference TRBV27 and TRBJ2-6 gives the whole variable domain EAQVTQNPRYLITVTGKKLTVTCSQNMNHEYMSWYRQDPGLGLRQIYYSMNVEVTDKGDVPEGYKVSRKEKRNFPLILESPSPNQTSLYFCASSFWGRSSGANVLTFGAGSRLTVL.

The chain carries TRBV12-3 or TRBV12-4 and TRBJ2-2, with TRBD2 matching over 12 bases. This CDR3 is built from 15 residues. V lost 5 bases to trimming and J lost 7 bases; unmatched junction nucleotides: 5. CDR3: CASSRTSGDSGELFF. CDR3 coding DNA: TGTGCCAGCAGTCGGACTAGCGGGGATAGCGGGGAGCTGTTTTTT.

The chain uses TRBV4-1 and TRBJ1-2; unclear D gene. The germline V gene encodes CDR1 MGHRA and CDR2 YSYEKL. V was pared by 0 bases and J by 8 bases, with 7 bases between. This CDR3 has 12 residues. Here the CDR3 reads CASSQDTLGYTF. As DNA, the CDR3 is TGCGCCAGCAGCCAAGATACACTAGGCTACACCTTC.

This clonotype appeared a few times. The chain carries TRBV19 and TRBJ1-5, with a possible D match to TRBD1 (6 bases). Germline loops: CDR1 LNHDA, CDR2 SQIVND (reference sequence). This CDR3 has 15 amino acids. Trimming pared 2 bases from V and 10 bases from J, leaving 18 bases between. CDR3 in amino acids: CASSISRGPQDPQHF. The DNA of the CDR3 is TGTGCCAGTAGTATATCCAGGGGACCCCAGGATCCCCAGCATTTT.

The gene calls are TRBV20-1 and TRBJ2-2, with 9 positions matching TRBD2. After removal of 5 bases from V and 1 base from J, the junction contained 5 bases not matched to a gene. The CDR3 has 15 residues. Germline V lookup: CDR1 DFQATT, CDR2 SNEGSKA (reference sequence). The CDR3 protein is CSAAGLALNTGELFF. The CDR3 DNA is TGCAGTGCTGCCGGACTAGCGTTGAACACCGGGGAGCTGTTTTTT.

This clonotype was recorded a few times. V usage is TRBV6-5 and J usage is TRBJ2-1; no clear D gene. The CDR3 runs to 16 residues. Germline V lookup: CDR1 MNHEY, CDR2 SVGAGI. V lost 0 bases and J lost 0, with 9 bases in between. CDR3 residues: CASSYSPLSSYNEQFF. CDR3 nucleotides: TGTGCCAGCAGTTACTCTCCCTTGAGCTCCTACAATGAGCAGTTCTTC.

The genes are TRBV12-3 or TRBV12-4 and TRBJ2-7; 7 positions agree with TRBD1. This CDR3 is built from 13 residues. V shed 4 bases, J shed 4 bases, and the junction held 4 bases outside the gene matches. The DNA of the CDR3 is TGTGCCAGCAGTTCCGGGACAGAGTACGAGCAGTACTTC. This translates into CASSSGTEYEQYF.